Following are 3 T cell receptor beta chains from one sample sequenced in a study of Tregs in tolerant kidney transplant recipients. The protocol was immunoSEQ multiplex PCR, while the TCRdb copy is restricted to in-frame clones and leaves out a portion. The repertoire holds roughly 18,000 clones, with approximately 85% as singletons. Specimen: Tregs from blood. The receptors shown here come from a human donor in good health.

This chain links TRBV7-9 with TRBJ2-5; D possibly corresponds to TRBD2 (6 bases). There are 17 residues in the CDR3. Germline V gene lookup returns CDR1 SEHNR and CDR2 FQNEAQ (reference sequence). Between the trimmed V and J ends, which lost 4 bases and 5 bases, there was a span of 23 bases. The CDR3 nucleotides read TGTGCCAGCAGCTCGCCCTCGGGCAGGGTCGGGGGTGAGACCCAGTACTTC. This codes for CASSSPSGRVGGETQYF. The full variable domain, completed using reference TRBV7-9 and TRBJ2-5, is DTGVSQNPRHKITKRGQNVTFRCDPISEHNRLYWYRQTLGQGPEFLTYFQNEAQLEKSRLLSDRFSAERPKGSFSTLEIQRTEQGDSAMYLCASSSPSGRVGGETQYFGPGTRLLVL.

This clone appeared a single time. The chain combines TRBV5-6 with TRBJ2-7; possible D gene TRBD2, 5 bases. The CDR3 extends over 13 amino acids. Looked up from germline, CDR1 is SGHDT and CDR2 is YYEEEE. V lost 0 bases and J 5 bases, leaving 9 bases between the germline ends. CDR3 in amino acids: CASSLAGVHEQYF. In DNA form, the CDR3 reads TGTGCCAGCAGCTTGGCCGGGGTACACGAGCAGTACTTC.

V and J are TRBV18 and TRBJ2-6; D gene unclear. This CDR3 has 20 residues. The V end lost 0 bases, the J end lost 0 bases, and 18 bases lay between the germline ends. The germline V gene encodes CDR1 KGHSH and CDR2 LQKENI. The CDR3 reads CASSPPKGEGRISGANVLTF. The CDR3 DNA follows: TGTGCCAGCTCACCACCGAAAGGTGAAGGACGGATCTCTGGGGCCAACGTCCTGACTTTC. Complete variable domain (other parts from reference TRBV18 and TRBJ2-6): NAGVMQNPRHLVRRRGQEARLRCSPMKGHSHVYWYRQLPEEGLKFMVYLQKENIIDESGMPKERFSAEFPKEGPSILRIQQVVRGDSAAYFCASSPPKGEGRISGANVLTFGAGSRLTVL.